The T cell receptor (beta chain) under discussion was sequenced for a study of tumor-infiltrating lymphocytes in localized non-small cell lung cancer. On this clone itself: Its matching antigen is unknown.

In germline, CDR1 is SGDLS, CDR2 YYNGEE. V trimming: 0 bases; J trimming: 2 bases; junction bases outside the gene matches: 10. The CDR3 contains 18 residues. Clones were sequenced by immunoSEQ multiplex PCR, and TCRdb holds only the in-frame ones, with some missing. The sample comprises approximately 15,000 clones, less than 55% of which are singletons, and about 16% rests with the top ten. The study, taken as a whole, reports: Available tissue quantity limited TCR sequencing to a patient subset. No T-cell fraction difference was seen between IM1 and IM2 tumors. Technical variation could not be separated from intratumor heterogeneity here.

The sequencing sample was made of lung tumor tissue. This chain uses TRBV9 with TRBJ2-2; TRBD1 matches 7 bases. This TCR derives from a human donor with non-small cell lung cancer. This CDR3 is CASSVDRGVGLNTGELFF. The CDR3 DNA follows: TGTGCCAGCAGCGTAGACAGGGGAGTTGGTCTAAACACCGGGGAGCTGTTTTTT. Using reference TRBV9 and TRBJ2-2 for the parts outside the CDR3, the full variable domain is DSGVTQTPKHLITATGQRVTLRCSPRSGDLSVYWYQQSLDQGLQFLIQYYNGEERAKGNILERFSAQQFPDLHSELNLSSLELGDSALYFCASSVDRGVGLNTGELFFGEGSRLTVL.